Listed here are 14 T cell receptor beta chains from one sample, sequenced in a study of metastatic and nonmetastatic thyroid tumors. Thyroid surgery had not been preceded by any treatment in any patient. MiXCR reprocessed the PCR reads for TCRdb. This sample has about 32,000 clones, with roughly 7.1% found just once. The sequencing sample was made of blood. These receptors were obtained from a female donor with papillary thyroid cancer or a benign thyroid nodule (not recorded which). Some clones in this sample may be carry-over from other donors' samples.

This clone has more than one count but fewer than ten. This may be a read error, as it is one base from a much larger clone. The chain carries TRBV11-2 and TRBJ1-1; D might be TRBD1 (5 bases). Germline-derived CDR1 and CDR2 are SGHAT and FQNNGV. The CDR3 is 14 amino acids. CDR3 bases: TGTGCCAGCACCTTAGGGGCGCGGCAGGTCGAAGCTTTCTTT. It is translated as CASTLGARQVEAFF.

V gene TRBV29-1 combines with J gene TRBJ1-1, with D possibly matching TRBD1 (6 bases). The CDR3 totals 11 residues. The germline gives CDR1 SQVTM, CDR2 ANQGSEA. Trimming pared 5 bases from V and 7 bases from J, leaving 11 bases between. CDR3 sequence (DNA): TGCAGCGTTTGGGGACATAGTGAAGCTTTCTTT. The encoded protein is CSVWGHSEAFF.

V usage is TRBV6-5 and J usage is TRBJ2-7; TRBD2 agrees at 7 bases. The germline V gene encodes CDR1 MNHEY and CDR2 SVGAGI. Trimming removed 2 bases from V and 3 bases from J; junction bases left unmatched: 4. The CDR3 has 14 amino acids. CDR3 amino acids: CASSYGGEFYEQYF. The DNA for the CDR3 is TGTGCCAGCAGTTACGGGGGGGAATTCTACGAGCAGTACTTC.

This clone came up many times. V usage is TRBV10-3 and J usage is TRBJ1-6, with 7 positions matching TRBD1. CDR1 ENHRY and CDR2 SYGVKD come from the germline V gene. This CDR3 has 15 residues. V lost 5 bases to trimming and J lost 5 bases; unmatched junction nucleotides: 6. In DNA form, the CDR3 reads TGTGCCATCAGTCAACAAACAGGGGATAATTCACCCCTCCACTTT. Its protein is CAISQQTGDNSPLHF.

This clone was seen repeatedly, ten times or more. This chain joins TRBV7-2 and TRBJ1-6, with TRBD1 identical over 7 bases. Trimming cost V 0 bases and J 10 bases; bases outside gene matches: 6. This CDR3 comprises 15 residues. CDR1 is SGHTA and CDR2 is FQGNSA in the germline V gene. The CDR3 loop is CASSLAQGVRSPLHF. In DNA form, the CDR3 reads TGTGCCAGCAGCTTAGCGCAGGGGGTCAGGTCACCCCTCCACTTT.

This clone was observed at least ten times. V gene TRBV11-2 combines with J gene TRBJ2-5; 14 positions agree with TRBD2. Germline V gene data show CDR1 as SGHAT and CDR2 as FQNNGV. V lost 5 bases and J lost 1; bases outside the gene matches: 6. The CDR3 is 17 amino acids. CDR3 DNA: TGTGCCAGCAGCGGTCGGACTAGCGGGGGGCTCCAAGAGACCCAGTACTTC. The encoded protein is CASSGRTSGGLQETQYF.

This clone was seen repeatedly, ten times or more. Within the sample, other DNA sequences also encode this same CDR3. CDR3 loop: CASSGGTSGSGVDTQYF. Here the CDR3 DNA reads TGCGCCAGCAGTGGGGGGACTAGCGGGAGTGGGGTCGATACGCAGTATTTT. The chain has TRBV10-2 and TRBJ2-3; 14 bases agree with TRBD2. V lost 4 bases to trimming and J lost 6 bases; unmatched junction nucleotides: 9. Germline V gene sequence: CDR1 WSHSY, CDR2 SAAADI. The CDR3 runs to 17 residues.

This clone was found many times. The chain employs TRBV2 and TRBJ1-5, with a weak D call TRBD1 (5 bases). This CDR3 comprises 15 residues. V lost 0 bases and J lost 6, with 12 bases in between. CDR1 is SNHLY and CDR2 is FYNNEI in the germline V gene. CDR3 in DNA: TGTGCCAGCAGTGAAGCGGGGGGGGTAGGTCAGCCCCAGCATTTT. Encoded protein: CASSEAGGVGQPQHF.

About this clone itself: Possible read error: a much larger clone is one base away. The chain couples TRBV11-1 to TRBJ2-3; D is perhaps TRBD2 (5 bases). From germline, CDR1 is SGHAT and CDR2 FQDESV (reference sequence). CDR3 length equals 15 residues. The CDR3 DNA sequence: TGTGTCAGTAAATATGAAGCGGTCAGCACAGATACGCAGTATTTT. This codes for CVSKYEAVSTDTQYF.

Many counts were recorded for this clone. This chain connects TRBV20-1 to TRBJ2-2; tentative D call: TRBD2 (5 bases). CDR1 and CDR2 from the germline V gene are DFQATT and SNEGSKA (reference sequence). Trimming pared 5 bases from V and 7 bases from J, leaving 11 bases between. The CDR3 has 12 residues. The CDR3 spells CSAPRVGGELFF. The DNA for the CDR3 is TGCAGTGCTCCGAGGGTGGGCGGGGAGCTGTTTTTT.

The table lists this clone with many counts. This rearrangement joins TRBV19 to TRBJ2-5; D gene uncertain. The CDR3 length is 13 residues. V was cut by 3 bases and J by 2 bases, with 7 bases left in between. Germline CDR1 and CDR2: LNHDA and SQIVND (reference sequence). The CDR3 protein is CASSIRRQETQYF. The CDR3 DNA sequence: TGTGCCAGTAGTATTAGACGACAAGAGACCCAGTACTTC. Together with reference TRBV19 and TRBJ2-5, the CDR3 gives the full variable domain: DGGITQSPKYLFRKEGQNVTLSCEQNLNHDAMYWYRQDPGQGLRLIYYSQIVNDFQKGDIAEGYSVSREKKESFPLTVTSAQKNPTAFYLCASSIRRQETQYFGPGTRLLVL.

This clone was counted many times. The rearrangement links TRBV7-3 to TRBJ2-3; 9 bases align to TRBD2. J gave up 0 bases and V 4 bases, and 5 bases lay outside the gene matches. The CDR3 totals 16 residues. Germline V gives CDR1 SGHTA, CDR2 FQGTGA. The CDR3 here is CASSSLAGTSTDTQYF. DNA of the CDR3: TGTGCCAGCAGCTCCCTAGCGGGGACAAGCACAGATACGCAGTATTTT. Variable domain in full (rest from reference TRBV7-3 and TRBJ2-3): GAGVSQTPSNKVTEKGKYVELRCDPISGHTALYWYRQSLGQGPEFLIYFQGTGAADDSGLPNDRFFAVRPEGSVSTLKIQRTERGDSAVYLCASSSLAGTSTDTQYFGPGTRLTVL.

This clone has at least ten counts. The genes are TRBV28 and TRBJ2-7; 9 nucleotides agree with TRBD1. The CDR3 is 15 amino acids. The J segment lost 4 bases and the V segment lost 5 bases, leaving 9 bases of the junction unmatched. Germline CDR1 and CDR2: MDHEN and SYDVKM. The CDR3 sequence is CASSLTTGTGYEQYF. CDR3 nucleotide sequence: TGTGCCAGCAGTCTTACGACCGGGACAGGGTACGAGCAGTACTTC.

There are many counts of this clone. The chain is built from TRBV6-2 or TRBV6-3 and TRBJ1-2, with a tentative D call TRBD1 (5 bases). CDR3 length equals 13 residues. Germline V CDR1 and CDR2: MNHEY, SVGEGT. V lost 8 bases and J 0 bases, leaving 10 bases between the germline ends. The CDR3 here is CASADSANYGYTF. The CDR3 coding sequence is TGTGCCAGCGCTGACAGTGCTAACTATGGCTACACCTTC.